This T cell receptor beta chain stems from a study of cytomegalovirus exposure and HLA in healthy donors. Findings of the study overall: Some highly shared sequence variants likely arose as a pipeline artifact. An analysis was carried out at a later point. It showed that HLA-associated TCR beta chains were more clonally expanded than equally common non-associated chains.

The germline CDR1 and CDR2 sequences are SGHRS and YFSETQ. This CDR3 region has 16 residues. Trimming pared 2 bases from V and 1 base from J, leaving 13 bases between. Primers for the PCR totalled 60 Vbeta and 13 Jbeta. This table comes from immunoSEQ multiplex PCR, and its TCRdb copy is limited to in-frame clones, with some not included. In the table there are approximately 120,000 clones, approximately 80% of which are singletons. With respect to this clone: Its antigen is undetermined.

The clonotype originates from a middle-aged man in good health and CMV-seronegative. The J gene is TRBJ1-5, the V gene TRBV5-1; D perhaps matches TRBD1 (6 bases). Sequencing input: PBMCs. The DNA of the CDR3 is TGCGCCAGCAGCTTATCAGGGGAAGGGAGCAATCAGCCCCAGCATTTT. Residues: CASSLSGEGSNQPQHF.